Below are 12 T cell receptor beta chains sequenced from a single sample in a study of T cell responses to AZD1222 COVID-19 vaccine. This table comes from immunoSEQ multiplex PCR, and its TCRdb copy is limited to in-frame clones, with some not included. The sample shows over 150,000 clones, roughly nine tenths of them seen only once. The source material was peripheral blood, sampled 28 days after the second AZD1222 dose. These receptors were collected from an adult who received the AZD1222 COVID-19 vaccine.

In DNA, the CDR3 is TGTGCCAGCAGTAAGACCGGGCACGGTAACACCATATATTTT. It translates to CASSKTGHGNTIYF. This chain uses TRBV28 with TRBJ1-3; unclear D gene. This CDR3 contains 14 residues. In germline, CDR1 is MDHEN, CDR2 SYDVKM. V shed 5 bases and J shed 7 bases, with 15 bases lying between them.

The gene calls are TRBV19 and TRBJ1-5; tentatively, D is TRBD1 (6 bases). The germline CDR1 and CDR2 sequences are LNHDA and SQIVND (reference sequence). Between the trimmed V and J ends, which lost 6 bases and 3 bases, there was a span of 9 bases. The CDR3 is 13 residues long. The CDR3 here is CASRRDINQPQHF. Here the CDR3 DNA reads TGTGCCAGTAGGAGGGACATCAATCAGCCCCAGCATTTT.

This clone has a single count. The gene calls are TRBV30 and TRBJ2-7, with D uncertain. This CDR3 region has 15 residues. Per germline, CDR1 GTSNPN and CDR2 SVGIG (reference sequence). V lost 2 bases, J lost 3 bases, and 17 bases lay in between. CDR3 sequence reads: CAWSKVDGLFYEQYF. CDR3 bases: TGTGCCTGGAGTAAAGTGGACGGCTTATTCTACGAGCAGTACTTC.

V is TRBV7-9 and J is TRBJ2-1, with D perhaps matching TRBD2 (6 bases). The CDR3 has 15 residues. V lost 5 bases and J lost 1, with 12 bases in between. CDR1 is SEHNR and CDR2 is FQNEAQ in the germline V gene (reference sequence). In DNA form, the CDR3 reads TGTGCCAGCAGCCGCCCTAGCGAATCCTACAATGAGCAGTTCTTC. As protein: CASSRPSESYNEQFF.

The gene calls are TRBV5-1 and TRBJ1-3; D gene unclear. The V gene lost 2 bases and the J gene lost 0 bases, with 15 bases spanning the gap. CDR1 and CDR2 (germline): SGHRS, YFSETQ. The CDR3 is 17 amino acids. The CDR3 DNA follows: TGCGCCAGCAGCTTCGGCGGGAGCCCCCTCTCTGGAAACACCATATATTTT. This sequence encodes CASSFGGSPLSGNTIYF.

This clone was counted a single time. The V call is TRBV7-2, the J call TRBJ2-2, with D possibly being TRBD2 (6 bases). The V and J ends lost 5 bases and 4 bases respectively, with 14 bases between them. The CDR3 sequence is 15 residues long. Looked up from germline, CDR1 is SGHTA and CDR2 is FQGNSA. CDR3 protein: CASSPPGLSTGELFF. The CDR3 region has the DNA TGTGCCAGCAGCCCCCCGGGACTGAGCACCGGGGAGCTGTTTTTT. Using reference TRBV7-2 and TRBJ2-2 for the parts outside the CDR3, the full variable domain is GAGVSQSPSNKVTEKGKDVELRCDPISGHTALYWYRQSLGQGLEFLIYFQGNSAPDKSGLPSDRFSAERTGGSVSTLTIQRTQQEDSAVYLCASSPPGLSTGELFFGEGSRLTVL.

The chain has TRBV28 and TRBJ2-5; TRBD2 agrees at 9 bases. Germline V gene sequence: CDR1 MDHEN, CDR2 SYDVKM. The CDR3 has 17 amino acids. Trimming took 6 bases from V and 5 from J; bases not matched to a gene: 16. The CDR3 DNA reads as TGTGCCAGCAGCCTGGGTGCGGGTAGCGGGAGCGGGGAGACCCAGTACTTC. This codes for CASSLGAGSGSGETQYF.

The V and J genes are TRBV7-2 and TRBJ2-7; TRBD2 agrees at 15 bases. This CDR3 region has 15 residues. With V trimmed by 3 bases and J by 6 bases, 3 bases remained unmatched. Germline values: CDR1 SGHTA, CDR2 FQGNSA. CDR3 in DNA: TGTGCCAGCAGCTTCTCGGGACTAGCGGGAGGCGAGCAGTACTTC. It translates to CASSFSGLAGGEQYF.

This chain uses TRBV9 with TRBJ2-5, with D possibly being TRBD1 or TRBD2 (6 bases each). The CDR3 covers 13 residues. Between the trimmed V and J ends, which lost 0 bases and 9 bases, there was a span of 12 bases. Germline CDR1 reads SGDLS; CDR2 reads YYNGEE. As DNA, the CDR3 is TGTGCCAGCAGCGTAGAACAGGGAGGTCCCCAGTACTTC. It encodes CASSVEQGGPQYF.

The V gene is TRBV15, the J gene TRBJ2-5; D perhaps matches TRBD1 (6 bases). CDR1 LNHNV and CDR2 YYDKDF come from the germline V gene (reference sequence). Trimming took off 3 bases at V and 0 bases at J, with 8 bases between the two ends. CDR3 length equals 14 residues. CDR3 nucleotides: TGTGCCACCAGCAGGGGGGACAACCAAGAGACCCAGTACTTC. Its translation is CATSRGDNQETQYF.

V is TRBV10-1 and J is TRBJ2-4; weak D call: TRBD1 (6 bases). V lost 6 bases and J 8 bases, leaving 26 bases between the germline ends. CDR1 and CDR2 from the germline V gene are WNHNN and SYGVQD (reference sequence). This CDR3 comprises 17 residues. CDR3 amino acids: CASSPSGAGKSRDIQYF. DNA for the CDR3: TGCGCCAGCAGCCCTTCAGGGGCAGGGAAGTCCCGGGACATTCAGTACTTC.

This clone occurred once. The gene calls are TRBV6-6 and TRBJ1-3, with a weak D call TRBD1 (6 bases). The length of the CDR3 is 14 residues. V lost 8 bases and J lost 0, with 11 bases in between. CDR1 MNHNY and CDR2 SVGAGI come from the germline V gene (reference sequence). As DNA, the CDR3 is TGTGCCAGCCGACCACAGGGCTCTGGAAACACCATATATTTT. Its translation is CASRPQGSGNTIYF.